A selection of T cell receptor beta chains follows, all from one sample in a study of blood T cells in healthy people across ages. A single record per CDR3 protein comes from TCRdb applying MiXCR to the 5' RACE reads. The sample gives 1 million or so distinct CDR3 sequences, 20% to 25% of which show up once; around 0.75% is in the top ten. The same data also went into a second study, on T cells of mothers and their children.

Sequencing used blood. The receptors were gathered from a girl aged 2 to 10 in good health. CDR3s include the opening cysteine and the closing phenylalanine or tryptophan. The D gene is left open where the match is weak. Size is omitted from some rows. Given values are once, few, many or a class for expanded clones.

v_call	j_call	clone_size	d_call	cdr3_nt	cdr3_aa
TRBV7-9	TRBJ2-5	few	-	TGTGCCAGCAGCTTAGACGTCGCAACCTACGAGTACTTC	CASSLDVATYEYF
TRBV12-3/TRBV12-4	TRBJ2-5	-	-	TGTGCCAGCAGTTTAGGTGGTTTTAGGAGTGAGCAGTACTTC	CASSLGGFRSEQYF
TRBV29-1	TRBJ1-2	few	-	TGCAGCGCTAACGGGATGGGGGGCACGGAACTAGCTAACTATGGCTACACCTTC	CSANGMGGTELANYGYTF
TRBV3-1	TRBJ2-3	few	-	TGTGCCAGCAGCCAAGATCGAGTAAACACAGATACGCAGTATTTT	CASSQDRVNTDTQYF
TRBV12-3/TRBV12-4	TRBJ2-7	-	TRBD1	TGTGCCAGCGGGACAGGGGGGAGCTCCTACGAGCAGTACTTC	CASGTGGSSYEQYF
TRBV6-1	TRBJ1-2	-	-	TGTGCCAGCACCCTGGGGGAATTAGCCGCCTATGGCTACACCTTC	CASTLGELAAYGYTF
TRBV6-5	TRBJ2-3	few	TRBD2	TGTGCCAGCAGTTACTCGGAGACTAGCCGCACAAATACGCAGTATTTT	CASSYSETSRTNTQYF
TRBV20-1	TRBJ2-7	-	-	TGCAGTGCTAGCCCTAGGGCGAGACCAACGTCGTACGAGCAGTACTTC	CSASPRARPTSYEQYF
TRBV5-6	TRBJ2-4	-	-	TGTGCCAGCACCAACGGGAGAAACATTCAGTACTTC	CASTNGRNIQYF
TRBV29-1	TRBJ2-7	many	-	TGCAGCGTTGGGGGGACCTACGAGCAGTACTTC	CSVGGTYEQYF
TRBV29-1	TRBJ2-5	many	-	TGCAGCGGTGAAGGGCCCGGGGGATTGGAGACCCAGTACTTC	CSGEGPGGLETQYF
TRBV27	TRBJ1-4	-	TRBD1	TGTGCCAGCAGTGTAGGACAGGGGGATGAAAAACTGTTTTTT	CASSVGQGDEKLFF
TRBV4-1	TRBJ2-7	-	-	TGCGCCAGCAGCCAAGATGGGGGATCCCCTCTCGAGCAGTACTTC	CASSQDGGSPLEQYF
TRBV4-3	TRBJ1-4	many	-	TGCGCCAGCAGCCAAGACGTGGATAATGAAAAACTGTTTTTT	CASSQDVDNEKLFF
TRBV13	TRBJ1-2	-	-	TGTGCCAGCAGCTTATTAGATCGGTCCCTCGCGTTAAACTATGGCTACACCTTC	CASSLLDRSLALNYGYTF
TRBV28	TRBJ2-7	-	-	TGTGCCAGCAGTTTAATGTCCAGCCTCTCCTACGAGCAGTACTTC	CASSLMSSLSYEQYF
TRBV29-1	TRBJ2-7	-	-	TGCAGCGTCTTGACCACCATGGGCGAGCAGTACTTC	CSVLTTMGEQYF
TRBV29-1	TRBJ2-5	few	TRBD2	TGCAGCGTTGCGACTAGCGGGGGGGGAGGAGAGACCCAGTACTTC	CSVATSGGGGETQYF
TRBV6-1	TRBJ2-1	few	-	TGTGCCAGCAGCCCCGTCATGGGTCAAGGGCACAATGAGCAGTTCTTC	CASSPVMGQGHNEQFF
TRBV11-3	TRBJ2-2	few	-	TGTGCCAGCAGCTTAAACATCCACGGGGAGCTGTTTTTT	CASSLNIHGELFF
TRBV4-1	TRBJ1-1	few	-	TGCGCCAGCAGCCCACTGGGCCTAGGGAGCACTGAAGCTTTCTTT	CASSPLGLGSTEAFF
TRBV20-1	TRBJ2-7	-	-	TGCAGTGCTAGAAGCAGTAGCTCCTACGAGCAGTACTTC	CSARSSSSYEQYF
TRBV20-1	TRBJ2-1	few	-	TGCAGTGCTAGAGGGCGGGAACTCTACAATGAGCAGTTCTTC	CSARGRELYNEQFF
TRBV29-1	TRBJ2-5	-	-	TGCAGCGTTGACAGGGGCCCGGCAAGGACCCAGTACTTC	CSVDRGPARTQYF
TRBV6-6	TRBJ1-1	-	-	TGTGCCAGCAGTTACTCAAAACAGGACTTT	CASSYSKQDF
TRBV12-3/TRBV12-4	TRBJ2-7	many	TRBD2	TGTGCCAGCAGTTCCGGGACTAGCGGTTCCTACGAGCAGTACTTC	CASSSGTSGSYEQYF
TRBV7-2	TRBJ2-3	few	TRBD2	TGTGCCAGCAGTTTAGTAAGCGGGATCACAGATACGCAGTATTTT	CASSLVSGITDTQYF
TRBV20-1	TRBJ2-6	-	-	TGCAGTGCTAGCCCCCGGCAGAGCTCTGGGGCCAACGCCCTGACTTTC	CSASPRQSSGANALTF
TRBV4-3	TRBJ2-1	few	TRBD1	TGCGCCAGCAGCCAAGCGGGAGGACAGGGGGACAATGAGCAGTTCTTC	CASSQAGGQGDNEQFF
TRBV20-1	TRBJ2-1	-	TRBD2	TGCAGCGGATTTGACACTAGCGGGTCCTACAATGAGCAGTTCTTC	CSGFDTSGSYNEQFF
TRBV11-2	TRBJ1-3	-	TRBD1	TGTGCCAGCAGCCGAGACAGGGTCCACACCATATATTTT	CASSRDRVHTIYF
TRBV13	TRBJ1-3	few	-	TGTGCCAGCAGCTTAGGGCTAACTGGAAACACCATATATTTT	CASSLGLTGNTIYF
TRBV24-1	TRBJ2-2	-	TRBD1	TGTGCCACCGGGAAACAGGGGATCACCGGGGAGCTGTTTTTT	CATGKQGITGELFF
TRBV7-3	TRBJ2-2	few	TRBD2	TGTGCCAGCAGCTCATCGGGACTAGCGGGGGGGTCAAGGACCGGGGAGCTGTTTTTT	CASSSSGLAGGSRTGELFF
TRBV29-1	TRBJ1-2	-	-	TGCAGCGCAGGGGAGGGGTATGGCTACACCTTC	CSAGEGYGYTF
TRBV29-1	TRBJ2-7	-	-	TGCAGCGTCGAACTACCCTACTCCTACGAGCAGTACTTC	CSVELPYSYEQYF
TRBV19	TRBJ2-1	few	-	TGTGCCAGTAGCCGGGGATGGGGGTCCAATGAGCAGTTCTTC	CASSRGWGSNEQFF
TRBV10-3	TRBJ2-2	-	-	TGTGCCATCAGTACCGACTTGAACACCGGGGAGCTGTTTTTT	CAISTDLNTGELFF
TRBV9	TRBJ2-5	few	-	TGTGCCAGCAGCGTAGTTGGGGGGGCGGGTGAGACCCAGTACTTC	CASSVVGGAGETQYF
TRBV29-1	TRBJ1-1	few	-	TGCAGCGCTGGGCCTAGCCTCAAGGGCACTGAAGCTTTCTTT	CSAGPSLKGTEAFF
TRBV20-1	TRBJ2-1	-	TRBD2	TGCAGTGCTAGAGATCCCAGCGGGAGATTCTACAATGAGCAGTTCTTC	CSARDPSGRFYNEQFF
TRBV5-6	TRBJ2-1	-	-	TGTGCCAGCAGCTTGTGGGGGTTATCGGAGAATGAGCAGTTCTTC	CASSLWGLSENEQFF
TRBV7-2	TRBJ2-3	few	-	TGTGCCAGCAGCGGCCGGGGCATTAGGCGGGGATACACAGATACGCAGTATTTT	CASSGRGIRRGYTDTQYF